This T cell receptor beta chain was sequenced for a study of T cell responses to AZD1222 COVID-19 vaccine. Study outcomes and limitations: Seropositive AZD1222 recipients at baseline numbered only five to seven.

Libraries were prepared by immunoSEQ multiplex PCR; TCRdb keeps only in-frame clonotypes and omits some of them. The table shows roughly 150,000 clones, with around 85% occurring only once. Remarks on this clone: Its matching antigen is unknown.

Trimming took 4 bases from V and 0 from J, leaving 10 bases between them. Germline V gene sequence: CDR1 MGHRA, CDR2 YSYEKL. The CDR3 is 15 residues long. The chain employs TRBV4-1 and TRBJ1-5; no definite D call. The sample here was peripheral blood, taken 28 days after the second AZD1222 dose. The TCR sequence derives from an adult who received the AZD1222 COVID-19 vaccine. The CDR3 nucleotides are TGCGCCAGCAGCCTTCTACCCGATAGCAATCAGCCCCAGCATTTT. This sequence encodes CASSLLPDSNQPQHF.